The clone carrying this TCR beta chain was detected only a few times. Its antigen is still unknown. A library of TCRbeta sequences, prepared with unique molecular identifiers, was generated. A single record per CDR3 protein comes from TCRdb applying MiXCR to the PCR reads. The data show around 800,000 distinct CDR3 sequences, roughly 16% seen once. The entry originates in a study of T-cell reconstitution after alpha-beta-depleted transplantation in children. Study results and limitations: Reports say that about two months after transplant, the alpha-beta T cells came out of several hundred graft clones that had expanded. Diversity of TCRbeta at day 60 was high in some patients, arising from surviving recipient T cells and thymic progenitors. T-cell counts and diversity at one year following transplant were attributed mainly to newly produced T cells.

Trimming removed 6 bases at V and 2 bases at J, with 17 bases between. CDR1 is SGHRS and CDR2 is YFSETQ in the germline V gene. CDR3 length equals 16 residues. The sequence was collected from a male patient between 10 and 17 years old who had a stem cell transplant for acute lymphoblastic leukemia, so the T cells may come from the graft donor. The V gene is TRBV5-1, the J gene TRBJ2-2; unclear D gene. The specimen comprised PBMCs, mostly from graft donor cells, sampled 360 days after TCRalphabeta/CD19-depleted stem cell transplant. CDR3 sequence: CASIPWSGFNTGELFF. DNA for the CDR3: TGCGCCAGCATCCCTTGGTCAGGTTTTAACACCGGGGAGCTGTTTTTT. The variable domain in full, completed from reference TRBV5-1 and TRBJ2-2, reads KAGVTQTPRYLIKTRGQQVTLSCSPISGHRSVSWYQQTPGQGLQFLFEYFSETQRNKGNFPGRFSGRQFSNSRSEMNVSTLELGDSALYLCASIPWSGFNTGELFFGEGSRLTVL.